This T cell receptor (beta chain) was sequenced during a study of identical twins. General study findings and limits: Models predicted too little out-of-frame TCR alpha sharing in monozygotic twins. Conclusions were based on cross-sectional statistical analysis, without following the same donors. Invariant cells of the MAIT and iNKT types might have partly distorted the zero-insertion analyses.

MiXCR, applied by TCRdb to the 5' RACE reads, yields one record per CDR3 protein. The table lists hundreds of thousands of distinct CDR3 sequences, 8.5% to 9% of them singletons, with 0.75% to 1% in the top ten. The CDR3 contains 15 residues. The germline V gene has CDR1 SEHNR and CDR2 FQNEAQ (reference sequence). V was clipped by 5 bases and J by 5 bases, with 16 bases between them. With respect to this clonotype: The antigen is undetermined.

This same sample was also part of a study on yellow fever vaccine responses in identical twins. That investigation notes: Twins reportedly showed a vaccine T cell response that seemed partly convergent and partly personalized.

This TCR came from a woman aged 18-29 years in good health. What was sequenced was PBMCs. J is TRBJ1-5 and V is TRBV7-9, with D perhaps TRBD1 (6 bases). The CDR3, as DNA: TGTGCCAGCAGCGATTCAGGGGTTAGTCATCAGCCCCAGCATTTT. Its translation is CASSDSGVSHQPQHF.